In this sample, the clone carrying this T cell receptor (beta chain) turned up a few times. No antigen is known for it. Trimming stripped 7 bases from V and 1 base from J, with 13 bases between. Germline V gives CDR1 MNHEY, CDR2 SMNVEV (reference sequence). CDR3 size: 14 residues. This record comes from a study of T-cell memory formation after mild COVID-19. Overall study context: TCR clusters were largely donor specific.

Overall study findings and caveats: Largely, contracting CD4+ clones fell within CM and EM, and contracting CD8+ clones within EMRA.

TCRdb re-analysed the 5' RACE reads in MiXCR, keeping a single row per CDR3 protein. The sample has about 540,000 distinct CDR3 sequences; around 21% are singletons. The sequenced sample consisted of PBMCs or a T cell subset sorted from them (not recorded which). The clonotype comes from an adult woman who had mild COVID-19 (a few samples of this study predate the infection). Cell type and time point are not known. The chain uses TRBV27 and TRBJ1-1; D remains unclear. The CDR3 sequence is CASKTAERNTEAFF. CDR3 in DNA: TGTGCCAGCAAAACAGCCGAGAGGAACACTGAAGCTTTCTTT.